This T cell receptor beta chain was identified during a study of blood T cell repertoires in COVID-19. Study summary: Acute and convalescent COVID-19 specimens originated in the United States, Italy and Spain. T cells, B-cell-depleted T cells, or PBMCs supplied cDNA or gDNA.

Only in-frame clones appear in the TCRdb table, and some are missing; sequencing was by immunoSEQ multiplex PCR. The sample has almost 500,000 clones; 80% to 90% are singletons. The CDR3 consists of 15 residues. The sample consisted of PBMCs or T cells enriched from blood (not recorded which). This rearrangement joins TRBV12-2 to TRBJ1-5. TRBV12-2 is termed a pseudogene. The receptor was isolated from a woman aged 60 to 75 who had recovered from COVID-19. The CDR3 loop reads CASRSLFPRNQPQHF. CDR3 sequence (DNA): TGTGCAAGTCGCTCCCTTTTCCCCCGGAATCAGCCCCAGCATTTT.